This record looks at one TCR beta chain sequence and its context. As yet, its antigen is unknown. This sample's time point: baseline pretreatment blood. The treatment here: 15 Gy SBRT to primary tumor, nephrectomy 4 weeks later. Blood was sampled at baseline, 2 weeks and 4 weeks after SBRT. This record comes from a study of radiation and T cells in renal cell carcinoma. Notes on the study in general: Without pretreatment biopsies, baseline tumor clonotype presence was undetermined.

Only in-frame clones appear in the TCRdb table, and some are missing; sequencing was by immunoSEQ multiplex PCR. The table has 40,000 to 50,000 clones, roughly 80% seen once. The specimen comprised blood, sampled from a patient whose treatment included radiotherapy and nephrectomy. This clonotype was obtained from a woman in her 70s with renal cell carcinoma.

The CDR3 DNA reads as TGTGCCTGGAGGCCTATGGGTGCTTACAATGAGCAGTTCTTC. It specifies CAWRPMGAYNEQFF. V and J are TRBV30 and TRBJ2-1; D unresolved. Per the germline V gene, CDR1 is GTSNPN and CDR2 is SVGIG (reference sequence). V was cut by 3 bases and J by 4 bases, with 13 bases left in between. The CDR3 covers 14 residues. Full variable domain (remainder filled in from reference TRBV30 and TRBJ2-1): SQTIHQWPATLVQPVGSPLSLECTVEGTSNPNLYWYRQAAGRGLQLLFYSVGIGQISSEVPQNLSASRPQDRQFILSSKKLLLSDSGFYLCAWRPMGAYNEQFFGPGTRLTVL.